These T cell receptor beta chains were read from a single sample in a study of beta chain features in type 1 diabetes. Clones were read by immunoSEQ multiplex PCR, and TCRdb kept only the in-frame ones, dropping some. The data show hundreds of thousands of clones, around 15% seen once. The sequenced sample consisted of naive CD4+ T cells from blood. Every receptor here comes from a man aged 18 to 29 with type 1 diabetes. The CDR3 runs from the conserved cysteine through the conserved F or W. A D gene is named only where the DNA matches it firmly. Clone size appears in some rows only: once, few, many, or a class for an expanded clone.

j_call: TRBJ2-3
d_call: TRBD1
clone_size: .
v_call: TRBV5-4
cdr3_aa: CASSPRGPESADTQYF
cdr3_nt: TGTGCCAGCAGCCCAAGGGGGCCAGAGAGCGCAGATACGCAGTATTTT

j_call: TRBJ1-1
d_call: .
clone_size: few
v_call: TRBV7-9
cdr3_aa: CASSLGFHLNTEAFF
cdr3_nt: TGTGCCAGCAGCTTAGGGTTCCACTTGAACACTGAAGCTTTCTTT

j_call: TRBJ1-4
d_call: .
clone_size: few
v_call: TRBV7-9
cdr3_aa: CASSLLTFNEKLFF
cdr3_nt: TGTGCCAGCAGCTTACTGACATTTAATGAAAAACTGTTTTTT

j_call: TRBJ2-3
d_call: .
clone_size: .
v_call: TRBV18
cdr3_aa: CASSPRDTQYF
cdr3_nt: TGTGCCAGCTCACCACGAGATACGCAGTATTTT

j_call: TRBJ1-4
d_call: .
clone_size: .
v_call: TRBV27
cdr3_aa: CPNGKLFF
cdr3_nt: TGTCCGAATGGGAAACTGTTTTTT

j_call: TRBJ2-1
d_call: .
clone_size: .
v_call: TRBV7-9
cdr3_aa: CASSLAAGILPANEQFF
cdr3_nt: TGTGCCAGCAGCTTAGCGGCCGGGATTCTCCCCGCCAATGAGCAGTTCTTC

j_call: TRBJ2-7
d_call: TRBD2
clone_size: .
v_call: TRBV6-5
cdr3_aa: CASSYDGLGITYEQYF
cdr3_nt: TGTGCCAGCAGTTACGACGGACTAGGAATTACCTACGAGCAGTACTTC

j_call: TRBJ2-5
d_call: .
clone_size: few
v_call: TRBV2
cdr3_aa: CASSEAVTQYF
cdr3_nt: TGTGCCAGCAGTGAAGCGGTCACCCAGTACTTC

j_call: TRBJ2-5
d_call: .
clone_size: few
v_call: TRBV28
cdr3_aa: CASRKRLSQETQYF
cdr3_nt: TGTGCCAGCAGAAAACGACTATCCCAAGAGACCCAGTACTTC

j_call: TRBJ2-3
d_call: TRBD2
clone_size: .
v_call: TRBV5-1
cdr3_aa: CASSLAGLAGSDTQYF
cdr3_nt: TGCGCCAGCAGCTTGGCCGGTCTAGCGGGCTCAGATACGCAGTATTTT

j_call: TRBJ2-3
d_call: TRBD2
clone_size: few
v_call: TRBV28
cdr3_aa: CASSPPGRVVDTQYF
cdr3_nt: TGTGCCAGCAGTCCCCCCGGGAGGGTAGTAGATACGCAGTATTTT

j_call: TRBJ2-7
d_call: .
clone_size: .
v_call: TRBV28
cdr3_aa: CASSFGGGQEYEQYF
cdr3_nt: TGTGCCAGCAGTTTTGGAGGGGGTCAGGAGTACGAGCAGTACTTC

j_call: TRBJ2-1
d_call: TRBD2
clone_size: few
v_call: TRBV7-9
cdr3_aa: CASSLPAGGEQFF
cdr3_nt: TGTGCCAGCAGCCTCCCCGCGGGGGGTGAGCAGTTCTTC

j_call: TRBJ1-5
d_call: TRBD1
clone_size: .
v_call: TRBV30
cdr3_aa: CAWSGTENQPQHF
cdr3_nt: TGTGCCTGGAGCGGGACAGAGAATCAGCCCCAGCATTTT

j_call: TRBJ1-2
d_call: .
clone_size: .
v_call: TRBV6-5
cdr3_aa: CATLRGLPNYGYTF
cdr3_nt: TGTGCCACCCTAAGAGGGCTTCCTAACTATGGCTACACCTTC

j_call: TRBJ1-1
d_call: .
clone_size: .
v_call: TRBV28
cdr3_aa: CASSFGLLTEAFF
cdr3_nt: TGTGCCAGCAGTTTCGGTTTACTCACTGAAGCTTTCTTT

j_call: TRBJ2-5
d_call: .
clone_size: .
v_call: TRBV28
cdr3_aa: CASSPEGGAKETQYF
cdr3_nt: TGTGCCAGCAGTCCCGAGGGGGGGGCCAAGGAGACCCAGTACTTC

j_call: TRBJ1-2
d_call: TRBD1
clone_size: .
v_call: TRBV28
cdr3_aa: CASRSGTENYGYTF
cdr3_nt: TGTGCCAGCAGATCCGGGACAGAGAACTATGGCTACACCTTC

j_call: TRBJ2-5
d_call: .
clone_size: .
v_call: TRBV25-1
cdr3_aa: CASSEYGQPQETQYF
cdr3_nt: TGTGCCAGCAGTGAATATGGGCAACCTCAAGAGACCCAGTACTTC

j_call: TRBJ1-5
d_call: .
clone_size: few
v_call: TRBV7-9
cdr3_aa: CASRDGGGNQPQHF
cdr3_nt: TGTGCCAGCAGAGATGGGGGCGGCAATCAGCCCCAGCATTTT

j_call: TRBJ1-3
d_call: .
clone_size: few
v_call: TRBV30
cdr3_aa: CAWSAYSRRVSGSTIYF
cdr3_nt: TGTGCCTGGAGTGCCTACTCGCGGAGGGTCTCTGGAAGCACCATATATTTT

j_call: TRBJ2-5
d_call: .
clone_size: .
v_call: TRBV5-1
cdr3_aa: CASSPLDVQETQYF
cdr3_nt: TGCGCCAGCAGCCCCCTAGACGTCCAAGAGACCCAGTACTTC

j_call: TRBJ2-3
d_call: TRBD1
clone_size: few
v_call: TRBV7-9
cdr3_aa: CASSLMGQTADTQYF
cdr3_nt: TGTGCCAGCAGCTTGATGGGACAGACCGCAGATACGCAGTATTTT

j_call: TRBJ2-1
d_call: TRBD2
clone_size: few
v_call: TRBV30
cdr3_aa: CAWRLTSGTPNEQFF
cdr3_nt: TGTGCCTGGAGGCTGACTAGCGGGACTCCAAATGAGCAGTTCTTC

j_call: TRBJ1-2
d_call: .
clone_size: few
v_call: TRBV2
cdr3_aa: CASRQLKYGYTF
cdr3_nt: TGTGCCAGCAGGCAGCTGAAGTATGGCTACACCTTC

j_call: TRBJ2-5
d_call: .
clone_size: few
v_call: TRBV2
cdr3_aa: CASRVLETQYF
cdr3_nt: TGTGCCAGCAGGGTCCTGGAGACCCAGTACTTC

j_call: TRBJ2-3
d_call: .
clone_size: .
v_call: TRBV4-3
cdr3_aa: CASSHLDREDTQYF
cdr3_nt: TGCGCCAGCAGCCACCTCGACCGCGAGGATACGCAGTATTTT

j_call: TRBJ2-7
d_call: TRBD2
clone_size: .
v_call: TRBV28
cdr3_aa: CAASQVGGRNEQYF
cdr3_nt: TGTGCCGCCTCCCAAGTGGGAGGGCGTAACGAGCAGTACTTC

j_call: TRBJ2-7
d_call: .
clone_size: .
v_call: TRBV21-1
cdr3_aa: CASSKVVLVPGPYEQYF
cdr3_nt: TGTGCCAGCAGCAAAGTCGTCTTGGTCCCGGGCCCCTACGAGCAGTACTTC

j_call: TRBJ1-3
d_call: .
clone_size: .
v_call: TRBV7-2
cdr3_aa: CASSFLGVGSGNTIYF
cdr3_nt: TGTGCCAGCAGCTTCCTAGGTGTGGGCTCTGGAAACACCATATATTTT

j_call: TRBJ2-5
d_call: .
clone_size: .
v_call: TRBV5-1
cdr3_aa: CASSLDRSAEETQYF
cdr3_nt: TGCGCCAGCAGCTTAGATCGATCGGCGGAAGAGACCCAGTACTTC

j_call: TRBJ2-1
d_call: TRBD2
clone_size: .
v_call: TRBV11-2
cdr3_aa: CASSTLSGAYEQFF
cdr3_nt: TGTGCCAGCAGCACACTCAGCGGGGCTTATGAGCAGTTCTTC

j_call: TRBJ2-3
d_call: .
clone_size: few
v_call: TRBV2
cdr3_aa: CASNQFRDTQYF
cdr3_nt: TGTGCCAGCAATCAGTTCAGAGATACGCAGTATTTT

j_call: TRBJ1-6
d_call: .
clone_size: few
v_call: TRBV30
cdr3_aa: CAWESSSYNSPLHF
cdr3_nt: TGTGCCTGGGAATCGAGCTCCTATAATTCACCCCTCCACTTT

j_call: TRBJ1-2
d_call: TRBD1
clone_size: few
v_call: TRBV30
cdr3_aa: CAWSSTLTGSYGYTF
cdr3_nt: TGTGCCTGGAGTTCGACCCTGACAGGGAGCTATGGCTACACCTTC

j_call: TRBJ1-4
d_call: .
clone_size: .
v_call: TRBV30
cdr3_aa: CAWSAFGSGKLFF
cdr3_nt: TGTGCCTGGAGTGCATTCGGTAGTGGAAAACTGTTTTTT

j_call: TRBJ1-6
d_call: TRBD1
clone_size: few
v_call: TRBV30
cdr3_aa: CAWSVQTGGAWDNSPLHF
cdr3_nt: TGTGCCTGGAGTGTACAGACAGGGGGCGCCTGGGATAATTCACCCCTCCACTTT

j_call: TRBJ2-1
d_call: TRBD2
clone_size: few
v_call: TRBV7-6
cdr3_aa: CASSSPATGGNNEQFF
cdr3_nt: TGTGCCAGCAGCTCCCCTGCAACGGGAGGGAACAATGAGCAGTTCTTC

j_call: TRBJ1-1
d_call: .
clone_size: .
v_call: TRBV30
cdr3_aa: CAWSRLEAFF
cdr3_nt: TGTGCCTGGAGCAGGCTTGAAGCTTTCTTT

j_call: TRBJ1-1
d_call: .
clone_size: .
v_call: TRBV30
cdr3_aa: CAWGRTNTEAFF
cdr3_nt: TGTGCCTGGGGACGGACGAACACTGAAGCTTTCTTT

j_call: TRBJ2-4
d_call: TRBD2
clone_size: .
v_call: TRBV30
cdr3_aa: CAWRVHAGGGKNIQYF
cdr3_nt: TGTGCCTGGAGGGTTCACGCGGGGGGAGGCAAAAACATTCAGTACTTC

j_call: TRBJ1-1
d_call: .
clone_size: .
v_call: TRBV5-1
cdr3_aa: CASSLGGHSPPRTEAFF
cdr3_nt: TGCGCCAGCAGCTTGGGCGGCCATTCACCCCCGCGCACTGAAGCTTTCTTT

j_call: TRBJ2-5
d_call: TRBD1
clone_size: few
v_call: TRBV28
cdr3_aa: CASSLSGQFGTQYF
cdr3_nt: TGTGCCAGCAGTTTATCGGGACAGTTCGGGACCCAGTACTTC

j_call: TRBJ1-2
d_call: TRBD1
clone_size: few
v_call: TRBV10-3
cdr3_aa: CAIPGQTLYGYTF
cdr3_nt: TGTGCCATCCCGGGACAGACGCTTTATGGCTACACCTTC

j_call: TRBJ1-2
d_call: .
clone_size: .
v_call: TRBV10-2
cdr3_aa: CASSETSGTRTYGYTF
cdr3_nt: TGCGCCAGCAGTGAGACCTCCGGGACACGAACCTATGGCTACACCTTC

j_call: TRBJ1-4
d_call: .
clone_size: .
v_call: TRBV7-9
cdr3_aa: CASSLGDRGTNEKLFF
cdr3_nt: TGTGCCAGCAGCTTAGGAGACCGGGGGACTAATGAAAAACTGTTTTTT

j_call: TRBJ2-5
d_call: .
clone_size: few
v_call: TRBV25-1
cdr3_aa: CASNSELSLGQETQYF
cdr3_nt: TGTGCCAGCAACTCAGAGCTGAGTTTGGGCCAAGAGACCCAGTACTTC

j_call: TRBJ2-1
d_call: .
clone_size: .
v_call: TRBV30
cdr3_aa: CAWSVAAEQFF
cdr3_nt: TGTGCCTGGAGTGTAGCGGCCGAGCAGTTCTTC

j_call: TRBJ1-1
d_call: .
clone_size: few
v_call: TRBV5-1
cdr3_aa: CASSTFGGITEAFF
cdr3_nt: TGCGCCAGCAGCACCTTTGGGGGGATCACTGAAGCTTTCTTT

j_call: TRBJ2-2
d_call: TRBD2
clone_size: few
v_call: TRBV9
cdr3_aa: CASTGTSGRTGELFF
cdr3_nt: TGTGCCAGCACCGGGACTAGCGGGAGAACCGGGGAGCTGTTTTTT